A single sample is the source of the 28 T cell receptor beta chains below, sequenced in a study of blood T cells in healthy people across ages. A sample-barcoded 5' primer and a J-beta primer mix were used in a second PCR of about 7 to 12 cycles. Via MiXCR, TCRdb re-called the 5' RACE reads, giving one row per CDR3 protein. Of 650,000 to 800,000 distinct CDR3 sequences in the sample, under 65% are singletons; the top ten hold about 13%. Sequences were obtained from blood. Receptors originate from a woman at least 80 years old in good health.

The chain couples TRBV20-1 to TRBJ1-1; possibly TRBD1 for D (5 bases). Germline V CDR1 and CDR2: DFQATT, SNEGSKA (reference sequence). V was shortened by 4 bases and J by 1 base, with 13 bases between the two germline ends. The CDR3 is 14 residues long. CDR3 coding DNA: TGCAGTGCTAACCCAGGGAAAGGGAACACTGAAGCTTTCTTT. As protein: CSANPGKGNTEAFF.

Regarding this clonotype: This sequence may be a read error, since a much larger clone differs from it by one base. This chain joins TRBV7-3 and TRBJ1-1, with 8 nucleotides matching TRBD1. Germline values: CDR1 SGHTA, CDR2 FQGTGA. The CDR3 spans 15 residues. CDR3 coding DNA: TGTGCCGGCAGCTTGATGGGGACAGGGAACACTGAAGCTTTCTTT. Protein product: CAGSLMGTGNTEAFF.

This chain uses TRBV4-2 with TRBJ2-2, with D tentatively TRBD2 (6 bases). The CDR3 totals 17 residues. V was shortened by 0 bases and J by 2 bases, with 13 bases between the two germline ends. Germline V gives CDR1 LGHNA, CDR2 YNFKEQ. The CDR3 coding sequence is TGTGCCAGCAGCCAAGACCAGACTAGAGGAAACACCGGGGAGCTGTTTTTT. It is translated as CASSQDQTRGNTGELFF.

This clonotype has a count of ten or more. The V call is TRBV12-3 or TRBV12-4, the J call TRBJ1-2; the D gene is possibly TRBD1 (5 bases). This CDR3 spans 16 amino acids. Trimming left V 4 bases short and J 1 base short, with 16 bases between. The CDR3: CASSSTQDQVNYGYTF. CDR3 in DNA: TGTGCCAGCAGTTCCACACAGGACCAAGTTAACTATGGCTACACCTTC.

The genes are TRBV28 and TRBJ2-1; the match to TRBD2 covers 7 bases. Judging by the DNA end, TRBJ2-7 fits better; the J call may be wrong. Germline V gene lookup returns CDR1 MDHEN and CDR2 SYDVKM. The CDR3 consists of 13 residues. The CDR3 protein is CASRTGTIYEQYF. CDR3 in DNA: TGTGCCAGCAGGACCGGGACTATCTACGAGCAGTACTTC.

This clonotype was counted many times. This chain links TRBV12-3 or TRBV12-4 with TRBJ1-1; no clear D gene. CDR3 size: 13 residues. V shed 6 bases and J shed 3 bases, with 11 bases lying between them. CDR3 DNA: TGTGCCAGCAGCCCTCGGGCGTACACTGAAGCTTTCTTT. Protein: CASSPRAYTEAFF.

The chain uses TRBV20-1 and TRBJ2-5; tentative D call: TRBD1 (6 bases). The CDR3 is 14 amino acids. Germline CDR1 DFQATT, CDR2 SNEGSKA (reference sequence). Trimming removed 6 bases at V and 5 bases at J, with 19 bases between. CDR3 in amino acids: CSAVRDMGLETQYF. Written as DNA, the CDR3 is TGCAGTGCGGTCCGGGACATGGGATTGGAGACCCAGTACTTC.

This clonotype has a count of ten or more. The CDR3 DNA is TGTGCCAGCAGCTTAGCTACAGCCCCTGTCACAGATACGCAGTATTTT. It encodes CASSLATAPVTDTQYF. V is TRBV7-9 and J is TRBJ2-3; D unresolved. Germline V gene sequence: CDR1 SEHNR, CDR2 FQNEAQ (reference sequence). With 0 bases removed from V and 2 bases from J, the gap between germline ends came to 12 bases. The length of the CDR3 is 16 residues.

On this clonotype: A clone one base away is much larger, so this may be a read error. This chain uses TRBV7-3 with TRBJ2-4, with D perhaps matching TRBD1 (8 bases). Germline CDR1 reads SGHTA; CDR2 reads FQGTGA. This CDR3 comprises 13 residues. The V end was cut by 5 bases, the J end by 11 bases, with 16 bases between. The CDR3: CASSLQGGDVQYF. CDR3 sequence (DNA): TGTGCCAGCAGCCTACAGGGGGGGGACGTTCAGTACTTC.

The gene calls are TRBV4-2 and TRBJ2-4, with D possibly being TRBD2 (5 bases). This CDR3 comprises 15 residues. Germline loops: CDR1 LGHNA, CDR2 YNFKEQ. V was pared by 0 bases and J by 13 bases, with 19 bases between. CDR3: CASSQDLDLRGEQYF. Here the CDR3 DNA reads TGTGCCAGCAGCCAAGATCTGGACCTTCGTGGGGAGCAGTACTTC.

This chain joins TRBV29-1 and TRBJ2-3, with D tentatively TRBD1 (6 bases). CDR3 length equals 14 residues. Germline CDR1 reads SQVTM; CDR2 reads ANQGSEA. V was clipped by 1 base and J by 1 base, with 9 bases between them. Here the CDR3 DNA reads TGCAGCGTTGAAGGGGGGCCGCGCACAGATACGCAGTATTTT. Its protein is CSVEGGPRTDTQYF.

This clonotype was counted only a few times. Being one base from a much bigger clone, this may be a read error. V is TRBV2 and J is TRBJ2-1; D uncertain. V shed 6 bases and J shed 0 bases, with 12 bases lying between them. The germline V gene encodes CDR1 SNHLY and CDR2 FYNNEI. This CDR3 contains 15 residues. The CDR3 reads CASRTRRVSYNEQFF. CDR3 in DNA: TGTGCCAGCAGGACAAGACGCGTCTCCTACAATGAGCAGTTCTTC.

This clonotype has a count of ten or more. The V call is TRBV30, the J call TRBJ2-6, with 10 nucleotides matching TRBD1. Germline values: CDR1 GTSNPN, CDR2 SVGIG (reference sequence). Trimming cost V 0 bases and J 4 bases; bases outside gene matches: 9. This CDR3 is built from 18 residues. Here the CDR3 reads CAWSVRDRGFMGANVLTF. In DNA, the CDR3 is TGTGCCTGGAGTGTACGGGACAGGGGTTTTATGGGGGCCAACGTCCTGACTTTC.

This clonotype was counted many times. The chain carries TRBV2 and TRBJ2-3, with unresolved D. This CDR3 is built from 13 residues. The ends were cut back, 8 bases at V and 6 bases at J, with 15 bases in the middle. Germline V gene sequence: CDR1 SNHLY, CDR2 FYNNEI. The CDR3 sequence is CASLRGPPDTQYF. DNA for the CDR3: TGTGCCAGCCTAAGAGGCCCACCCGATACGCAGTATTTT.

V usage is TRBV6-1 and J usage is TRBJ1-4; D might be TRBD1 (6 bases). Between the trimmed V and J ends, which lost 2 bases and 8 bases, there was a span of 15 bases. The CDR3 spans 15 residues. CDR1 and CDR2 from the germline V gene are MNHNS and SASEGT. The CDR3: CASSETRAGQEKLFF. In DNA form, the CDR3 reads TGTGCCAGCAGTGAAACTAGGGCGGGACAAGAAAAACTGTTTTTT.

This clonotype appeared a few times. The chain joins TRBV11-2 to TRBJ2-3; weak D call: TRBD2 (5 bases). This CDR3 is built from 17 residues. CDR1 and CDR2 (germline): SGHAT, FQNNGV. V lost 4 bases, J lost 0 bases, and 17 bases lay in between. The DNA of the CDR3 is TGTGCCAGCAGCTCGCAGGTCCTAGCAGATAGCACAGATACGCAGTATTTT. Translated: CASSSQVLADSTDTQYF.

The chain uses TRBV6-5 and TRBJ2-2; D is tentatively TRBD1 or TRBD2 (6 bases each). Germline V gene sequence: CDR1 MNHEY, CDR2 SVGAGI. The CDR3 has 14 residues. V shed 4 bases and J shed 5 bases, with 11 bases lying between them. The CDR3 nucleotides read TGTGCCAGCAGTTCGGGGGCGGGTACCGGGGAGCTGTTTTTT. Translation: CASSSGAGTGELFF.

Only one count was recorded for this clonotype. CDR3 coding DNA: TGTGCCAGCAGTCTCTCCGACAGCAAGCGGGAAAAACTGTTTTTT. Translated, it gives CASSLSDSKREKLFF. The V call is TRBV12-3 or TRBV12-4, the J call TRBJ1-4, with D possibly TRBD1 on 5 matching bases. The CDR3 consists of 15 residues. V was shortened by 5 bases and J by 8 bases, with 18 bases between the two germline ends.

A note on this clonotype: With a much larger clone just one base away, this may be a read error. This chain connects TRBV20-1 to TRBJ2-4; D unclear. The last part of the DNA fits TRBJ2-7 better; the J call may be wrong. Germline CDR1 and CDR2: DFQATT and SNEGSKA (reference sequence). The CDR3 is made up of 12 amino acids. The CDR3 coding sequence is TGCAGTGCTAGAGGAAGACCTGACGAGCAGTACTTC. Its translation: CSARGRPDEQYF.

This clonotype was recorded many times. The chain joins TRBV29-1 to TRBJ2-3; D may be TRBD2 (5 bases). CDR1 and CDR2 (germline): SQVTM, ANQGSEA. Trimming removed 6 bases from V and 0 bases from J, with 13 bases in between. The CDR3 totals 14 residues. Written as DNA, the CDR3 is TGCAGCGTCGAGAGCGGAACAAGCACAGATACGCAGTATTTT. Amino acids: CSVESGTSTDTQYF.

This clonotype has a count of ten or more. The chain carries TRBV5-1 and TRBJ2-7, with 10 bases aligning to TRBD2. The CDR3 is 15 residues long. V shed 2 bases and J 2 bases; nucleotides not matched to a gene: 4. Germline CDR1 is SGHRS and CDR2 is YFSETQ. CDR3 sequence: CASSLLAGITYEQYF. The CDR3 DNA reads as TGCGCCAGCAGCTTACTAGCGGGAATTACCTACGAGCAGTACTTC.

The chain combines TRBV20-1 with TRBJ2-1, with 9 positions matching TRBD2. The trim removed 6 bases at V and 6 bases at J, leaving 21 bases unmatched. The CDR3 extends over 18 amino acids. Germline-derived CDR1 and CDR2 are DFQATT and SNEGSKA (reference sequence). This chain's CDR3 is CSAPKGGLACPLGNEQFF. CDR3 DNA sequence: TGCAGTGCCCCAAAGGGGGGACTAGCCTGTCCTCTGGGCAATGAGCAGTTCTTC.

This clonotype was found a few times. The CDR3 is CSVVSTPPAKNIQYF. The CDR3 DNA reads TGCAGCGTTGTTAGCACTCCACCGGCCAAAAACATTCAGTACTTC. The chain carries TRBV29-1 and TRBJ2-4; D ambiguous. Germline V gene data show CDR1 as SQVTM and CDR2 as ANQGSEA. V shed 4 bases and J shed 1 base, with 14 bases lying between them. The CDR3 has 15 amino acids. The complete variable domain, with remaining parts taken from reference TRBV29-1 and TRBJ2-4, reads SAVISQKPSRDICQRGTSLTIQCQVDSQVTMMFWYRQQPGQSLTLIATANQGSEATYESGFVIDKFPISRPNLTFSTLTVSNMSPEDSSIYLCSVVSTPPAKNIQYFGAGTRLSVL.

This clonotype was seen repeatedly, ten times or more. The V gene is TRBV25-1, the J gene TRBJ2-7; 7 bases agree with TRBD2. The germline V gene has CDR1 MGHDK and CDR2 SYGVNS. V shed 2 bases, J shed 0 bases, and the junction held 10 bases outside the gene matches. The CDR3 covers 17 residues. The CDR3 spells CASSELSPSGSSYEQYF. Here the CDR3 DNA reads TGTGCCAGCAGTGAACTCAGCCCTAGCGGCAGCTCCTACGAGCAGTACTTC.

The chain joins TRBV12-3 or TRBV12-4 to TRBJ2-4; 7 bases line up with TRBD2. The J call is in doubt because the DNA end fits TRBJ2-5 better. CDR3 length: 15 residues. CDR3 region: CASSPYRLAQETQYF. The CDR3 nucleotides are TGTGCCAGCAGTCCTTACCGACTAGCCCAAGAGACCCAGTACTTC.

CDR3 sequence reads: CASSLWGQGPDTQYF. DNA of the CDR3: TGTGCCAGCAGCTTATGGGGGCAGGGGCCAGATACGCAGTATTTT. The V and J genes are TRBV7-9 and TRBJ2-3; D possibly corresponds to TRBD1 (6 bases). V lost 2 bases, J lost 4 bases, and 13 bases lay in between. Per the germline V gene, CDR1 is SEHNR and CDR2 is FQNEAQ (reference sequence). The CDR3 runs 15 residues.

This clonotype was seen a few times. The chain recombines TRBV7-2 with TRBJ2-7, with 7 nucleotides matching TRBD2. This CDR3 region has 15 residues. J lost 3 bases, V lost 1 base, and 6 bases had no gene match. In germline, CDR1 is SGHTA, CDR2 FQGNSA. The CDR3 is CASSLGGWEGYEQYF. The CDR3 region has the DNA TGTGCCAGCAGCTTAGGGGGATGGGAGGGCTACGAGCAGTACTTC.

This clonotype was recorded once. At one end, the junction sequence differs from germline, possibly due to a read error. This chain links TRBV10-3 with TRBJ2-7; 12 positions agree with TRBD2. CDR3 size: 19 residues. Germline CDR1 ENHRY, CDR2 SYGVKD. The CDR3 spells CAISGLASGRERASDEQYF. CDR3 nucleotide sequence: TGTGCCATCAGTGGGTTGGCTAGCGGGAGGGAGCGGGCCTCCGACGAGCAGTACTTC.